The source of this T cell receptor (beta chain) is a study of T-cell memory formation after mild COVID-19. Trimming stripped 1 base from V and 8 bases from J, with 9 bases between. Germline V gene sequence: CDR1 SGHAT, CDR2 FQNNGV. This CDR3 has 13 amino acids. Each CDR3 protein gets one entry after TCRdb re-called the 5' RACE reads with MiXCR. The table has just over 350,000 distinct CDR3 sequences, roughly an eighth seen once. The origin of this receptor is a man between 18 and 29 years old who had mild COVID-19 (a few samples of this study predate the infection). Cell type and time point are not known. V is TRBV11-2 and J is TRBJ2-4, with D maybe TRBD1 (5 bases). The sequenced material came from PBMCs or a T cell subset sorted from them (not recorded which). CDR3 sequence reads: CASSLVDSHIQYF. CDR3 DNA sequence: TGTGCCAGCAGCTTAGTAGACAGCCACATTCAGTACTTC. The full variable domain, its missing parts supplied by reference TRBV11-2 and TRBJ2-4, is EAGVAQSPRYKIIEKRQSVAFWCNPISGHATLYWYQQILGQGPKLLIQFQNNGVVDDSQLPKDRFSAERLKGVDSTLKIQPAKLEDSAVYLCASSLVDSHIQYFGAGTRLSVL.